This TCR beta chain was retrieved from a study of blood T cell repertoires in COVID-19. Study summary: Samples came from the United States, Italy and Spain, spanning acute and convalescent COVID-19. PBMCs, B-cell-depleted T cells, or T cells were the source of the cDNA or gDNA that made up the material.

The table came from immunoSEQ multiplex PCR; TCRdb's copy has only in-frame clones and leaves some out. The table records approximately 100,000 clones, around three quarters of them present only once. This clone was seen a few times. The CDR3 contains 14 residues. V was trimmed by 1 base and J by 4 bases, leaving 10 bases between them. Germline V gene lookup returns CDR1 KGHSH and CDR2 LQKENI. The source is a human donor in a cohort sampled during active or convalescent COVID-19. The chain employs TRBV18 and TRBJ2-5; no definite D call. Sequencing input: peripheral blood. DNA for the CDR3: TGTGCCAGCTCACCACGGTTACGCGGAGAGACCCAGTACTTC. This codes for CASSPRLRGETQYF.